Presented here are 21 T cell receptor beta chains from one specimen sequenced in a study of blood T cells in healthy people across ages. A second about 7 to 11 cycle PCR used barcoded and J-beta primers. Via MiXCR, TCRdb re-called the 5' RACE reads, giving one row per CDR3 protein. Among approximately 1,100,000 distinct CDR3 sequences listed, around 45% were seen once. Sequenced sample: blood. The receptors derive from a woman aged 55-69 years in good health.

This clonotype was seen repeatedly, ten times or more. The J gene is TRBJ2-7, the V gene TRBV9; 7 bases are shared with TRBD1. Trimming cost V 4 bases and J 4 bases; bases outside gene matches: 5. The CDR3 contains 13 residues. Germline CDR1 reads SGDLS; CDR2 reads YYNGEE. The CDR3, as DNA: TGTGCCAGCAGCCGGGACAGCGGATACGAGCAGTACTTC. Protein product: CASSRDSGYEQYF.

This clonotype was observed a handful of times. This sequence joins TRBV18 and TRBJ2-4, with 7 bases that match TRBD1. The J call is in doubt because the DNA end fits TRBJ2-7 better. Per germline, CDR1 KGHSH and CDR2 LQKENI. This CDR3 is 15 amino acids long. The chain's CDR3 is CASSRKGTASDEQYF. DNA of the CDR3: TGTGCCAGCTCACGGAAAGGGACAGCGTCCGACGAGCAGTACTTC.

A few counts support this clonotype. The chain has TRBV20-1 and TRBJ2-3; TRBD2 agrees at 8 bases. The CDR3 spans 16 residues. V lost 0 bases, J lost 3 bases, and 8 bases stayed unmatched. Germline V gives CDR1 DFQATT, CDR2 SNEGSKA (reference sequence). The CDR3 reads CSARDSTSGPTDTQYF. DNA of the CDR3: TGCAGTGCTAGAGATTCCACTAGCGGTCCGACAGATACGCAGTATTTT.

V and J are TRBV2 and TRBJ2-3, with 9 bases that match TRBD2. This CDR3 contains 15 residues. Germline assignment: CDR1 SNHLY and CDR2 FYNNEI. Trimming removed 3 bases from V and 2 bases from J; junction bases left unmatched: 3. The CDR3 sequence: CASSELAGNTDTQYF. CDR3 nucleotide sequence: TGTGCCAGCAGTGAGCTAGCGGGAAACACAGATACGCAGTATTTT.

This clonotype occurred a few times. The chain carries TRBV20-1 and TRBJ2-4; D is unclear. V was clipped by 3 bases and J by 2 bases, with 14 bases between them. Germline loops: CDR1 DFQATT, CDR2 SNEGSKA (reference sequence). This CDR3 contains 15 residues. The CDR3 DNA reads TGCAGTGCTAGGTTGTATTATAAATCCAAAAACATTCAGTACTTC. Its protein product is CSARLYYKSKNIQYF.

This clonotype was detected once. This chain joins TRBV28 and TRBJ1-1; D is unclear. Germline CDR1 is MDHEN and CDR2 is SYDVKM. With 6 bases removed from V and 11 bases from J, the gap between germline ends came to 13 bases. The CDR3 sequence is 11 residues long. CDR3 residues: CASRTGRDAFF. CDR3 in DNA: TGTGCCAGCAGAACTGGGAGAGATGCTTTCTTT. Full variable domain (remainder filled in from reference TRBV28 and TRBJ1-1): DVKVTQSSRYLVKRTGEKVFLECVQDMDHENMFWYRQDPGLGLRLIYFSYDVKMKEKGDIPEGYSVSREKKERFSLILESASTNQTSMYLCASRTGRDAFFGQGTRLTVV.

The V and J genes are TRBV7-8 and TRBJ2-5; the D is unclear. Germline CDR1 SGHVS, CDR2 FQNEAQ. V was clipped by 4 bases and J by 7 bases, with 7 bases between them. CDR3 size: 11 residues. CDR3 bases: TGTGCCAGCAGCTCTGATGGGACCCAGTACTTC. Translated, it gives CASSSDGTQYF.

CDR3 in DNA: TGTGCCAGCAGCGAGCAGGGAACCCAAGAGACCCAGTACTTC. This gives the protein CASSEQGTQETQYF. V and J are TRBV5-6 and TRBJ2-5, with TRBD1 as a possible D gene (5 bases). The V gene's germline CDR1 is SGHDT and CDR2 YYEEEE. Trimming removed 4 bases at V and 1 base at J, with 11 bases between. The CDR3 totals 14 residues.

On this clonotype: The junction does not match germline at one end; this may be a read error. The chain uses TRBV20-1 and TRBJ1-2; 8 nucleotides match TRBD1. Germline V gene data show CDR1 as DFQATT and CDR2 as SNEGSKA (reference sequence). The CDR3 spans 14 residues. This CDR3 is CSARDPGQVYGYIF. The CDR3 bases are TGCAGTGCTAGAGACCCGGGACAGGTTTATGGCTACATCTTC.

V gene TRBV5-1 combines with J gene TRBJ2-7; no definite D call. Germline V CDR1 and CDR2: SGHRS, YFSETQ. CDR3 length equals 14 residues. V dropped 0 bases and J dropped 0 bases, with 7 bases sitting between them. This CDR3 is CASSLEHDSYEQYF. The CDR3 nucleotides read TGCGCCAGCAGCTTGGAACACGACTCCTACGAGCAGTACTTC.

The chain couples TRBV9 to TRBJ2-1; 13 nucleotides agree with TRBD2. J was trimmed by 9 bases and V by 3 bases; bases with no gene match: 6. The CDR3 is made up of 15 amino acids. Germline assignment: CDR1 SGDLS and CDR2 YYNGEE. The CDR3 DNA follows: TGTGCCAGCAGCGAACTAGCGGGAGGGCCATTTGAGCAGTTCTTC. This codes for CASSELAGGPFEQFF.

The chain employs TRBV20-1 and TRBJ2-7, with TRBD1 matching 11 bases. Germline-derived CDR1 and CDR2 are DFQATT and SNEGSKA (reference sequence). V trimming: 1 base; J trimming: 3 bases; junction bases outside the gene matches: 8. The CDR3 length is 16 residues. The CDR3 protein is CSARVLGGQGVYEQYF. The CDR3 nucleotides are TGCAGTGCTAGAGTGCTTGGGGGACAGGGGGTCTACGAGCAGTACTTC.

This clonotype was recorded a few times. The chain is built from TRBV29-1 and TRBJ2-3; tentatively, D is TRBD1 or TRBD2 (5 bases each). The CDR3 contains 14 residues. The V end lost 7 bases, the J end lost 4 bases, and 18 bases lay between the germline ends. In germline, CDR1 is SQVTM, CDR2 ANQGSEA. The CDR3 DNA follows: TGCAGCGGTCGCGTGGGGACGAGCTCAGATACGCAGTATTTT. It is translated as CSGRVGTSSDTQYF.

The chain employs TRBV14 and TRBJ2-1; 9 bases line up with TRBD2. The V segment lost 4 bases and the J segment 10 bases; nucleotides outside the gene matches: 11. CDR3 length: 15 residues. Germline CDR1 reads SGHDN; CDR2 reads FVKESK. CDR3 amino acids: CASSLRTSVLREQFF. The CDR3, as DNA: TGTGCCAGCAGCCTTAGGACTAGCGTCCTAAGGGAGCAGTTCTTC.

J is TRBJ1-1 and V is TRBV2; D not resolved. CDR1 SNHLY and CDR2 FYNNEI come from the germline V gene. The CDR3 has 11 residues. The V end was cut by 7 bases, the J end by 4 bases, with 7 bases between. The CDR3 DNA sequence: TGTGCCAGCATTTGGGGCACTGAAGCTTTCTTT. Its translation is CASIWGTEAFF.

This rearrangement joins TRBV29-1 to TRBJ2-7; a weak D match, TRBD2 (6 bases). V gave up 3 bases and J gave up 6 bases, with 21 bases separating them. Germline CDR1 reads SQVTM; CDR2 reads ANQGSEA. The CDR3 is 15 residues long. CDR3: CSVEFGGGILSEQYF. In DNA, the CDR3 is TGCAGCGTTGAGTTCGGGGGTGGCATTTTGAGCGAGCAGTACTTC.

As regards this clonotype: With a much larger clone just one base away, this may be a read error. The chain combines TRBV28 with TRBJ2-5, with 8 nucleotides matching TRBD2. Germline V gives CDR1 MDHEN, CDR2 SYDVKM. There are 14 residues in the CDR3. V was clipped by 8 bases and J by 5 bases; unmatched bases: 10. The CDR3 loop reads CASRGRGAWETQYF. The CDR3 region has the DNA TGTGCCAGCCGAGGGCGGGGGGCTTGGGAGACCCAGTACTTC.

This rearrangement joins TRBV11-2 to TRBJ2-3; tentatively, D is TRBD2 (6 bases). V lost 1 base, J lost 4 bases, and 18 bases lay in between. CDR3 length: 17 amino acids. Germline V gene sequence: CDR1 SGHAT, CDR2 FQNNGV. CDR3 sequence reads: CASSLVSASRGADTQYF. DNA of the CDR3: TGTGCCAGCAGCTTAGTAAGCGCGTCGCGGGGCGCAGATACGCAGTATTTT.

This rearrangement joins TRBV4-1 to TRBJ1-2, with D unresolved. Germline V gives CDR1 MGHRA, CDR2 YSYEKL. V was pared by 4 bases and J by 5 bases, with 29 bases between. This CDR3 is 19 amino acids long. The CDR3 reads CASSPTVNPAGVFLYGYTF. In DNA form, the CDR3 reads TGCGCCAGCAGCCCCACTGTGAACCCGGCCGGGGTCTTCTTATATGGCTACACCTTC.

This sequence joins TRBV20-1 and TRBJ2-1; 8 bases are a match to TRBD1. The CDR3 runs 14 residues. Germline values: CDR1 DFQATT, CDR2 SNEGSKA (reference sequence). V lost 2 bases to trimming and J lost 7 bases; unmatched junction nucleotides: 7. CDR3 residues: CSARPGGASNEQFF. DNA of the CDR3: TGCAGTGCTAGACCAGGGGGCGCGTCGAATGAGCAGTTCTTC.

The chain has TRBV15 and TRBJ2-7, with 8 nucleotides matching TRBD1. J lost 6 bases, V lost 5 bases, and 9 bases had no gene match. Germline V lookup: CDR1 LNHNV, CDR2 YYDKDF (reference sequence). This CDR3 is 14 amino acids long. This CDR3 is CATSLGQGAVEQYF. The CDR3 nucleotides are TGTGCCACCAGCCTGGGGCAGGGGGCCGTCGAGCAGTACTTC.